Listed below are T cell receptor beta chains from one sample, sequenced in a study of response to subunit inactivated influenza vaccine. TCRdb processed the RT-PCR reads anew with MiXCR; each CDR3 protein has one entry. The table includes hundreds of thousands of distinct CDR3 sequences, roughly an eighth detected once. The input for sequencing was non-naive T cells sorted from PBMCs, taken roughly 15 days before vaccination. These receptors were collected from a man aged 50 to 59 who received an inactivated influenza vaccine. Each CDR3 is given with its conserved first and last residue. Fields, in order: clone size, J gene, V gene, CDR3 length, D gene, CDR3 DNA, CDR3 protein. The D gene is left open where the match is weak. Clone size is given for some rows only: seen once, a few or many times, or a class if the clone is expanded.

abundance: NA; j_gene: TRBJ1-2; v_gene: TRBV20-1; len: 13; d_gene: NA; CDR3nt: TGCAGTCCGAGGGTCGGTTCTAACTATGGCTACACCTTC; CDR3aa: CSPRVGSNYGYTF
abundance: few; j_gene: TRBJ2-7; v_gene: TRBV11-2; len: 15; d_gene: TRBD1; CDR3nt: TGTGCCAGCAGCTTATCTCCGGGACAGGGCTACGAGCAGTACTTC; CDR3aa: CASSLSPGQGYEQYF
abundance: many; j_gene: TRBJ2-1; v_gene: TRBV7-3; len: 15; d_gene: NA; CDR3nt: TGTGCCAGCAGTTCCTTAACGGCCTCCTACAATGAGCAGTTCTTC; CDR3aa: CASSSLTASYNEQFF
abundance: many; j_gene: TRBJ2-1; v_gene: TRBV20-1; len: 14; d_gene: NA; CDR3nt: TGCAGTGCTAGAGATCGGAGGACTCTCAATGAGCAGTTCTTC; CDR3aa: CSARDRRTLNEQFF
abundance: few; j_gene: TRBJ2-7; v_gene: TRBV20-1; len: 13; d_gene: TRBD2; CDR3nt: TGCAGTGCTGGGACTAGCGGGAGGAACGAGCAGTACTTC; CDR3aa: CSAGTSGRNEQYF
abundance: once; j_gene: TRBJ1-1; v_gene: TRBV20-1; len: 10; d_gene: NA; CDR3nt: TGCAGAGGTAGGGGCACTGAAGCTTTCTTT; CDR3aa: CRGRGTEAFF
abundance: few; j_gene: TRBJ1-1; v_gene: TRBV27; len: 15; d_gene: TRBD1; CDR3nt: TGTGCCAGCAGTTTATCTTGGACAGGGGAGACTGAAGCTTTCTTT; CDR3aa: CASSLSWTGETEAFF
abundance: NA; j_gene: TRBJ2-1; v_gene: TRBV6-2/TRBV6-3; len: 11; d_gene: NA; CDR3nt: TGTGCCATCAGACAATTAGATGAGCAGTTCTTC; CDR3aa: CAIRQLDEQFF
abundance: NA; j_gene: TRBJ1-2; v_gene: TRBV18; len: 15; d_gene: TRBD1; CDR3nt: TGTGCCAGCTCACCACGGACAGGGGGCAACTATGGCTACACCTTC; CDR3aa: CASSPRTGGNYGYTF
abundance: many; j_gene: TRBJ2-1; v_gene: TRBV3-1; len: 14; d_gene: NA; CDR3nt: TGTGCCAGCAGCCAGAGGACTACCTACAATGAGCAGTTCTTC; CDR3aa: CASSQRTTYNEQFF
abundance: many; j_gene: TRBJ1-6; v_gene: TRBV7-2; len: 13; d_gene: NA; CDR3nt: TGTGCCAGCAGCTTAGGGACTTATTCACCCCTCCACTTT; CDR3aa: CASSLGTYSPLHF
abundance: few; j_gene: TRBJ2-7; v_gene: TRBV20-1; len: 14; d_gene: NA; CDR3nt: TGCAGTGCTAGGCCCCTAACAGGGTTGGGCGAGCAGTACTTC; CDR3aa: CSARPLTGLGEQYF
abundance: NA; j_gene: TRBJ2-4; v_gene: TRBV6-1; len: 14; d_gene: NA; CDR3nt: TGTGCCAGCAGCGCGGGGGCGGTTCTAAACATTCAGTACTTC; CDR3aa: CASSAGAVLNIQYF
abundance: NA; j_gene: TRBJ2-1; v_gene: TRBV6-1; len: 13; d_gene: NA; CDR3nt: TGTGCCAGCAGCCCTAGGACCTCGGGTGAGCAGTTCTTC; CDR3aa: CASSPRTSGEQFF
abundance: many; j_gene: TRBJ2-3; v_gene: TRBV9; len: 16; d_gene: NA; CDR3nt: TGTGCCAGCAGCGTTTTCAGGGGCGCCAGCACAGATACGCAGTATTTT; CDR3aa: CASSVFRGASTDTQYF
abundance: few; j_gene: TRBJ1-3; v_gene: TRBV14; len: 16; d_gene: NA; CDR3nt: TGTGCCAGCAGCCAAGATGCCAGCATCTCTGGAAACACCATATATTTT; CDR3aa: CASSQDASISGNTIYF
abundance: many; j_gene: TRBJ2-7; v_gene: TRBV28; len: 18; d_gene: NA; CDR3nt: TGTGCCAGCAGATCCAGTAGACCTCGGGACTCCTACTCCTACGAGCAGTACTTC; CDR3aa: CASRSSRPRDSYSYEQYF
abundance: few; j_gene: TRBJ1-1; v_gene: TRBV6-2/TRBV6-3; len: 13; d_gene: NA; CDR3nt: TGTGCCAGCAGTAGCCGCCGCAGCCTTGAAGCTTTCTTT; CDR3aa: CASSSRRSLEAFF
abundance: NA; j_gene: TRBJ2-1; v_gene: TRBV4-2; len: 17; d_gene: TRBD2; CDR3nt: TGTGCCAGCAGCCAAGCCTATATGAGCGGGGGGTACAATGAGCAGTTCTTC; CDR3aa: CASSQAYMSGGYNEQFF
abundance: many; j_gene: TRBJ2-7; v_gene: TRBV20-1; len: 15; d_gene: TRBD2; CDR3nt: TGCAGTGCTGGGCTTGGGGGGGGGTTTTCCTACGAGCAGTACTTC; CDR3aa: CSAGLGGGFSYEQYF
abundance: NA; j_gene: TRBJ2-7; v_gene: TRBV7-9; len: 13; d_gene: NA; CDR3nt: TGTGCCAGCAGCTCATCGGGACCTTACGAGCAGTACTTC; CDR3aa: CASSSSGPYEQYF
abundance: many; j_gene: TRBJ1-1; v_gene: TRBV29-1; len: 14; d_gene: TRBD1; CDR3nt: TGCAGCGTTGACCCGACAGGGTTGAACACTGAAGCTTTCTTT; CDR3aa: CSVDPTGLNTEAFF
abundance: many; j_gene: TRBJ2-5; v_gene: TRBV29-1; len: 13; d_gene: TRBD2; CDR3nt: TGCAGCGTGTTCGGCGGATCGGGGGGGACCCAGTACTTC; CDR3aa: CSVFGGSGGTQYF
abundance: NA; j_gene: TRBJ1-2; v_gene: TRBV10-3; len: 13; d_gene: NA; CDR3nt: TGTGCCATCAATGAGGAAACTAACTATGGCTACACCTTC; CDR3aa: CAINEETNYGYTF
abundance: NA; j_gene: TRBJ1-2; v_gene: TRBV7-9; len: 16; d_gene: NA; CDR3nt: TGTGCCAGCAGCTTAGGTGGCAGGGAGATGAACTATGGCTACACCTTC; CDR3aa: CASSLGGREMNYGYTF
abundance: NA; j_gene: TRBJ2-2; v_gene: TRBV7-2; len: 16; d_gene: NA; CDR3nt: TGTGCCAGCAGCTTAGCTTTCCAGGGTTGGCCCGGGGAGCTGTTTTTT; CDR3aa: CASSLAFQGWPGELFF
abundance: few; j_gene: TRBJ2-3; v_gene: TRBV20-1; len: 15; d_gene: TRBD2; CDR3nt: TGCAGTGCTACCATCAGCGGGAGTAAGGCAGATACGCAGTATTTT; CDR3aa: CSATISGSKADTQYF
abundance: few; j_gene: TRBJ1-2; v_gene: TRBV6-2/TRBV6-3; len: 15; d_gene: NA; CDR3nt: TGTGCCAGCAGTTTGACAGGAGCGGAAAACTATGGCTACACCTTC; CDR3aa: CASSLTGAENYGYTF
abundance: NA; j_gene: TRBJ2-7; v_gene: TRBV10-3; len: 15; d_gene: TRBD1; CDR3nt: TGTGCCATCAGTGACCGGGACAGACTCTCCTACGAGCAGTACTTC; CDR3aa: CAISDRDRLSYEQYF
abundance: NA; j_gene: TRBJ2-7; v_gene: TRBV20-1; len: 13; d_gene: NA; CDR3nt: TGCAGTGGGCGGTTAAGTGGGCCTGTCGAGCAGTACTTC; CDR3aa: CSGRLSGPVEQYF
abundance: NA; j_gene: TRBJ2-1; v_gene: TRBV6-4; len: 13; d_gene: NA; CDR3nt: TGTGCCAGCAGTTCGACTGCGCTGAATGAGCAGTTCTTC; CDR3aa: CASSSTALNEQFF
abundance: few; j_gene: TRBJ2-1; v_gene: TRBV11-2; len: 19; d_gene: NA; CDR3nt: TGTGCCAGCAGCTTAGGGGTGGGTGTGCGACTCAATACCTACAATGAGCAGTTCTTC; CDR3aa: CASSLGVGVRLNTYNEQFF
abundance: many; j_gene: TRBJ2-7; v_gene: TRBV20-1; len: 11; d_gene: NA; CDR3nt: TGCAGTGCTACTAGCGATCGCGAGCAGTACTTC; CDR3aa: CSATSDREQYF
abundance: NA; j_gene: TRBJ2-7; v_gene: TRBV20-1; len: 11; d_gene: NA; CDR3nt: TGCAGTGCTAGTGGACTGGGCGAGCAGTACTTC; CDR3aa: CSASGLGEQYF
abundance: NA; j_gene: TRBJ1-4; v_gene: TRBV7-6; len: 15; d_gene: TRBD1; CDR3nt: TGTGCCAGCAGCTCCTCCGGGACAGGAAATGAAAAACTGTTTTTT; CDR3aa: CASSSSGTGNEKLFF
abundance: many; j_gene: TRBJ2-3; v_gene: TRBV20-1; len: 14; d_gene: TRBD2; CDR3nt: TGCAGTGCTCTCTACGCGGGGGGCACAGATACGCAGTATTTT; CDR3aa: CSALYAGGTDTQYF
abundance: NA; j_gene: TRBJ2-5; v_gene: TRBV3-1; len: 15; d_gene: NA; CDR3nt: TGTGCCAGCAGCCAAGTTCCGGGTACTACGGAGACCCAGTACTTC; CDR3aa: CASSQVPGTTETQYF
abundance: NA; j_gene: TRBJ1-3; v_gene: TRBV7-9; len: 16; d_gene: NA; CDR3nt: TGTGCCAGCAGCTTAGCCTTCGAGGTTGTCGGAAACACCATATATTTT; CDR3aa: CASSLAFEVVGNTIYF
abundance: NA; j_gene: TRBJ2-5; v_gene: TRBV4-1; len: 15; d_gene: NA; CDR3nt: TGCGCCAGCAGCCGCGTTGAAGGCAGGGAAGAGACCCAGTACTTC; CDR3aa: CASSRVEGREETQYF
abundance: many; j_gene: TRBJ1-2; v_gene: TRBV5-1; len: 13; d_gene: NA; CDR3nt: TGCGCCAGCAGCTTGGGAGGGTACTATGGCTACACCTTC; CDR3aa: CASSLGGYYGYTF
abundance: few; j_gene: TRBJ2-2; v_gene: TRBV5-1; len: 15; d_gene: NA; CDR3nt: TGCGCCAGCATCGAGGACAAGCCGAACACCGGGGAGCTGTTTTTT; CDR3aa: CASIEDKPNTGELFF
abundance: NA; j_gene: TRBJ1-2; v_gene: TRBV28; len: 12; d_gene: NA; CDR3nt: TGTGCCAGCAGACCAGGGGAGTGGGGCTACACCTTC; CDR3aa: CASRPGEWGYTF
abundance: few; j_gene: TRBJ2-6; v_gene: TRBV3-1; len: 17; d_gene: NA; CDR3nt: TGTGCCAGCGCCCTCACTGCCCTACTCTCTGGGGCCAACGTCCTGACTTTC; CDR3aa: CASALTALLSGANVLTF
abundance: few; j_gene: TRBJ1-1; v_gene: TRBV7-9; len: 14; d_gene: NA; CDR3nt: TGTGCCAGCAGCTTGGCAGGGAAGAACACTGAAGCTTTCTTT; CDR3aa: CASSLAGKNTEAFF
abundance: NA; j_gene: TRBJ2-7; v_gene: TRBV7-6; len: 15; d_gene: TRBD2; CDR3nt: TGTGCCAGCAGCTACGTAGCGGGAGAAGGGTACGAGCAGTACTTC; CDR3aa: CASSYVAGEGYEQYF
abundance: many; j_gene: TRBJ2-5; v_gene: TRBV29-1; len: 16; d_gene: NA; CDR3nt: TGCAGCGTTGAAGAGCGGGGCCCGATGTACCAAGAGACCCAGTACTTC; CDR3aa: CSVEERGPMYQETQYF
abundance: NA; j_gene: TRBJ1-3; v_gene: TRBV5-1; len: 16; d_gene: NA; CDR3nt: TGCGCCAGCAGCGTTTCCGGGACCCGCTCTGGAAACACCATATATTTT; CDR3aa: CASSVSGTRSGNTIYF
abundance: few; j_gene: TRBJ2-1; v_gene: TRBV2; len: 13; d_gene: TRBD2; CDR3nt: TGTGCCACCGGGGATAGCGGGAGAGGGGAGCAGTTCTTC; CDR3aa: CATGDSGRGEQFF
abundance: NA; j_gene: TRBJ1-5; v_gene: TRBV5-1; len: 14; d_gene: NA; CDR3nt: TGCGCCAGCAGCTTCGGGCACACCAATCAGCCCCAGCATTTT; CDR3aa: CASSFGHTNQPQHF
abundance: NA; j_gene: TRBJ2-3; v_gene: TRBV5-1; len: 16; d_gene: NA; CDR3nt: TGCGCCAGCAGCTTGGCAAGCAGGGGAATCACAGATACGCAGTATTTT; CDR3aa: CASSLASRGITDTQYF